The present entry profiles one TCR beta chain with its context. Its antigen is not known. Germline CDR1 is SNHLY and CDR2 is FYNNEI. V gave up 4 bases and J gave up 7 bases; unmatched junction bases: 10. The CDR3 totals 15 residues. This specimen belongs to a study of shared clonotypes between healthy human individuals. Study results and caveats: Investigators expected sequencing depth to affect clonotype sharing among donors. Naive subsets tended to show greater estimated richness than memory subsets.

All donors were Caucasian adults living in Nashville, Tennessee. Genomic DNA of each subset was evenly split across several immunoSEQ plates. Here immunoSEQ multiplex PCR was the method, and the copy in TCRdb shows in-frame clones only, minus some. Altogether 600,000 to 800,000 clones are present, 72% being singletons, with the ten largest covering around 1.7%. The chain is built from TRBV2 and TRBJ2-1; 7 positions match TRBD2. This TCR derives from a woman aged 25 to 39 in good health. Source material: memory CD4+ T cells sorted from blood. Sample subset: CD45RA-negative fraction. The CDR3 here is CASSARDRAGNEQFF. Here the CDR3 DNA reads TGTGCCAGCAGTGCACGGGACCGAGCGGGGAATGAGCAGTTCTTC.